The 11 T cell receptor beta chains in this list originate from one sample, sequenced in a study of cytomegalovirus exposure and HLA in healthy donors. 60 Vbeta and 13 Jbeta primers were used in PCR. TCRdb's table, derived via immunoSEQ multiplex PCR, lists solely in-frame clones and lacks some. The clone table shows 91,000 or so clones, with the ten largest holding 3% to 4%. Sequenced material: PBMCs. The origin of the receptors is a woman in her twenties or thirties in good health and CMV-seronegative.

CDR3 nucleotides: TGCGCCAGCAGCCCACGAGGGTCCTATAATTCACCCCTCCACTTT. Its protein product is CASSPRGSYNSPLHF. The chain couples TRBV5-1 to TRBJ1-6; D remains ambiguous. This CDR3 spans 15 amino acids. V was pared by 4 bases and J by 1 base, with 9 bases between. Germline CDR1 reads SGHRS; CDR2 reads YFSETQ.

V gene TRBV7-3 combines with J gene TRBJ1-1; D might be TRBD1 (5 bases). The CDR3 totals 14 residues. Per the germline V gene, CDR1 is SGHTA and CDR2 is FQGTGA. The V end lost 5 bases, the J end lost 4 bases, and 14 bases lay between the germline ends. The CDR3 sequence: CASSPAGQGTEAFF. The CDR3 DNA is TGTGCCAGCAGCCCTGCCGGCCAGGGCACTGAAGCTTTCTTT.

Comment on this clone: At one boundary the junction diverges from the germline segment, which might be a read error. The chain recombines TRBV11-3 with TRBJ2-1, with 12 nucleotides matching TRBD2. The CDR3 loop spans 16 amino acids. The germline V gene has CDR1 SGHNT and CDR2 YENEEA. The CDR3 reads CASSLGASGRVDEQFF. The CDR3 region has the DNA TGTGCCAGCAGTTTAGGCGCTAGCGGGAGGGTAGATGAGCAGTTCTTC. Based on the CDR3 plus reference TRBV11-3 and TRBJ2-1, the full variable domain is EAGVVQSPRYKIIEKKQPVAFWCNPISGHNTLYWYLQNLGQGPELLIRYENEEAVDDSQLPKDRFSAERLKGVDSTLKIQPAELGDSAVYLCASSLGASGRVDEQFFGPGTRLTVL.

This sequence joins TRBV9 and TRBJ1-1, with D hard to call. Germline lookup yields CDR1 SGDLS and CDR2 YYNGEE. The CDR3 is made up of 12 amino acids. The ends were cut back, 6 bases at V and 8 bases at J, with 14 bases in the middle. CDR3 in DNA: TGTGCCAGCACCACAACGGCGGGGGAAGCTTTCTTT. Translated, it gives CASTTTAGEAFF.

The chain uses TRBV19 and TRBJ2-5, with 9 nucleotides matching TRBD2. The germline V gene encodes CDR1 LNHDA and CDR2 SQIVND (reference sequence). The CDR3 loop spans 15 amino acids. V lost 6 bases and J lost 5; bases outside the gene matches: 10. Here the CDR3 reads CASRPSAGGRETQYF. CDR3 sequence (DNA): TGTGCCAGTAGACCGTCCGCGGGGGGGAGGGAGACCCAGTACTTC.

The chain employs TRBV14 and TRBJ2-3; tentatively, D is TRBD1 (5 bases). CDR3 length equals 14 residues. Trimming removed 4 bases from V and 6 bases from J, with 14 bases in between. The germline V gene encodes CDR1 SGHDN and CDR2 FVKESK. The CDR3 coding sequence is TGTGCCAGCAGCCGACAGACCAACTGGGATACGCAGTATTTT. It translates to CASSRQTNWDTQYF. The full variable domain, completed using reference TRBV14 and TRBJ2-3, is EAGVTQFPSHSVIEKGQTVTLRCDPISGHDNLYWYRRVMGKEIKFLLHFVKESKQDESGMPNNRFLAERTGGTYSTLKVQPAELEDSGVYFCASSRQTNWDTQYFGPGTRLTVL.

The chain couples TRBV5-4 to TRBJ2-7, with 13 nucleotides matching TRBD2. The V segment lost 4 bases and the J segment 2 bases; nucleotides outside the gene matches: 3. The germline CDR1 and CDR2 sequences are SGHNT and YYREEE (reference sequence). This CDR3 has 15 amino acids. CDR3 coding DNA: TGTGCCAGCAGCCCGGGACTAGCGGGGACCTACGAGCAGTACTTC. Translated: CASSPGLAGTYEQYF.

The chain links TRBV5-1 to TRBJ2-7; D is possibly TRBD2 (6 bases). V lost 0 bases and J lost 4, with 20 bases in between. In germline, CDR1 is SGHRS, CDR2 YFSETQ. This CDR3 has 17 amino acids. The CDR3 loop is CASSLEGAWDSNYEQYF. In nucleotides, the CDR3 is TGCGCCAGCAGCTTGGAGGGCGCGTGGGACTCTAATTACGAGCAGTACTTC. The full variable domain, with the rest looked up from reference TRBV5-1 and TRBJ2-7, is KAGVTQTPRYLIKTRGQQVTLSCSPISGHRSVSWYQQTPGQGLQFLFEYFSETQRNKGNFPGRFSGRQFSNSRSEMNVSTLELGDSALYLCASSLEGAWDSNYEQYFGPGTRLTVT.

The CDR3 bases are TGTGCCAGCAGACCCGGGACAGGGGGTGGAAGTGAAAAACTGTTTTTT. It codes for CASRPGTGGGSEKLFF. The genes are TRBV7-9 and TRBJ1-4; the match to TRBD1 covers 11 bases. CDR1 and CDR2 from the germline V gene are SEHNR and FQNEAQ (reference sequence). The CDR3 extends over 16 amino acids. V shed 6 bases, J shed 7 bases, and the junction held 10 bases outside the gene matches.

This CDR3 reads CASSLALDSNEKLFF. The CDR3 coding sequence is TGTGCCAGCAGCTTAGCTCTGGACAGTAATGAAAAACTGTTTTTT. The chain has TRBV7-9 and TRBJ1-4; D might be TRBD1 (6 bases). The ends were cut back, 0 bases at V and 4 bases at J, with 9 bases in the middle. CDR3 length: 15 amino acids. Germline loops: CDR1 SEHNR, CDR2 FQNEAQ (reference sequence).

The chain employs TRBV19 and TRBJ1-3, with D tentatively TRBD1 (6 bases). The ends were cut back, 5 bases at V and 0 bases at J, with 20 bases in the middle. Per the germline V gene, CDR1 is LNHDA and CDR2 is SQIVND (reference sequence). The CDR3 length is 18 residues. The CDR3 is CASSRLTPARGSGNTIYF. CDR3 sequence (DNA): TGTGCCAGTAGTCGCCTCACACCCGCCAGGGGCTCTGGAAACACCATATATTTT.